Listed below are T cell receptor beta chains from one sample, sequenced in a study of T cell responses to AZD1222 COVID-19 vaccine. TCRdb's table, derived via immunoSEQ multiplex PCR, lists solely in-frame clones and lacks some. The repertoire holds about 150,000 clones, with about nine tenths as singletons. The sample consisted of peripheral blood, taken on day 0 of AZD1222 vaccination. The receptors stem from an adult in good health. The CDR3 runs from the conserved cysteine through the conserved F or W. D genes are given only for firm matches. A clone size is listed for some rows: how often the clone was seen (once, few, many), or a class if it is expanded.

TRBJ1-5	.	TRBD1	TRBV5-4	CASSFGTGGVNQPQHF	TGTGCCAGCAGTTTTGGGACAGGGGGAGTCAATCAGCCCCAGCATTTT
TRBJ2-7	.	TRBD2	TRBV27	CASSSPSGTSHEQYF	TGTGCCAGCAGTTCCCCTAGCGGAACCAGTCACGAGCAGTACTTC
TRBJ1-1	.	.	TRBV11-1	CASSLLGGAEAFF	TGTGCCAGCAGCTTATTGGGGGGCGCTGAAGCTTTCTTT
TRBJ1-2	.	.	TRBV6-5	CASSYSSSRGGYTF	TGTGCCAGCAGTTACTCGAGCTCCCGGGGTGGCTACACCTTC
TRBJ1-2	.	.	TRBV18	CASSPASYGYTF	TGTGCCAGCTCACCAGCCAGCTATGGCTACACCTTC
TRBJ1-4	.	.	TRBV6-6	CASSYTQGWANEKLFF	TGTGCCAGCAGTTACACACAGGGATGGGCTAATGAAAAACTGTTTTTT
TRBJ2-7	.	.	TRBV6-2/TRBV6-3	CASSSPGSPYEQYF	TGTGCCAGCAGTTCCCCAGGGTCTCCCTACGAGCAGTACTTC
TRBJ2-5	.	TRBD2	TRBV5-1	CASSGASGREETQYF	TGCGCCAGCAGTGGAGCTAGCGGGAGGGAGGAGACCCAGTACTTC
TRBJ1-5	once	.	TRBV7-9	CASSLDWDQPQHF	TGTGCCAGCAGCTTGGACTGGGATCAGCCCCAGCATTTT
TRBJ1-4	.	.	TRBV19	CASSSRRDSELFF	TGTGCCAGTAGTTCCCGGAGGGACTCGGAACTGTTTTTT
TRBJ2-1	.	TRBD1	TRBV9	CASSAEGGSSTYNEQFF	TGTGCCAGCAGCGCCGAAGGGGGCAGTTCGACCTACAATGAGCAGTTCTTC
TRBJ1-2	.	.	TRBV28	CASSYPRTAYGYTF	TGTGCCAGCAGTTATCCTAGGACAGCCTATGGCTACACCTTC
TRBJ1-6	.	.	TRBV11-2	CASSLDGDSPLHF	TGTGCCAGCAGCTTAGATGGTGATTCACCCCTCCACTTT
TRBJ2-1	.	TRBD2	TRBV7-9	CASSLLGDRLAGYNEQFF	TGTGCCAGCAGCTTGCTTGGGGATAGACTAGCGGGGTACAATGAGCAGTTCTTC
TRBJ2-5	.	.	TRBV18	CASSYREETQYF	TGTGCCAGCTCATACAGGGAGGAGACCCAGTACTTC
TRBJ1-1	.	.	TRBV2	CASSEDSSGRPEAFF	TGTGCCAGCAGCGAGGACTCCTCAGGGAGACCTGAAGCTTTCTTT
TRBJ1-3	.	.	TRBV6-5	CASSSVSGPGNTIYF	TGTGCCAGCAGTTCCGTCTCGGGGCCTGGAAACACCATATATTTT
TRBJ2-7	.	TRBD1	TRBV4-1	CASRLQGTPNYEQYF	TGCGCCAGCCGATTACAGGGGACGCCTAACTACGAGCAGTACTTC
TRBJ1-2	.	TRBD1	TRBV24-1	CATSESTDRGYGYTF	TGTGCCACCAGTGAATCCACCGACAGGGGGTACGGCTACACCTTC
TRBJ2-5	.	.	TRBV5-1	CASSLALRGLEETQYF	TGCGCCAGCAGCTTGGCGCTCAGGGGCCTAGAAGAGACCCAGTACTTC
TRBJ1-2	once	.	TRBV5-1	CAIHTLRGADNYGYTF	TGCGCCATCCACACTCTTCGGGGAGCGGATAACTATGGCTACACCTTC
TRBJ2-7	.	.	TRBV11-2	CASSLVFGDEQYF	TGTGCCAGCAGCTTAGTATTTGGGGACGAGCAGTACTTC
TRBJ1-5	.	.	TRBV7-8	CASSLGQNQPQHF	TGTGCCAGCAGCTTAGGCCAAAATCAGCCCCAGCATTTT
TRBJ2-3	.	TRBD2	TRBV19	CASKAGGGTDTQYF	TGTGCCAGTAAAGCGGGGGGGGGCACAGATACGCAGTATTTT
TRBJ1-1	.	.	TRBV5-5	CASSPARAEAFF	TGTGCCAGCAGCCCAGCGCGGGCTGAAGCTTTCTTT
TRBJ2-3	.	.	TRBV9	CASSVVGGPAPDTQYF	TGTGCCAGCAGCGTAGTTGGGGGCCCCGCCCCAGATACGCAGTATTTT
TRBJ1-3	.	.	TRBV9	CASSVAGDGNTIYF	TGTGCCAGCAGCGTAGCAGGGGATGGAAACACCATATATTTT
TRBJ1-1	.	.	TRBV12-3/TRBV12-4	CASSLARQAFF	TGTGCCAGCAGTTTAGCGAGACAGGCTTTCTTT
TRBJ2-2	.	.	TRBV12-3/TRBV12-4	CASIPDWAGELFF	TGTGCCAGCATTCCAGACTGGGCCGGGGAGCTGTTTTTT
TRBJ2-7	.	.	TRBV27	CASSLRTLGNYEQYF	TGTGCCAGCAGTTTAAGGACATTGGGGAACTACGAGCAGTACTTC
TRBJ2-2	once	TRBD1	TRBV5-1	CASTGTGANTGELFF	TGCGCCAGCACCGGGACAGGAGCGAACACCGGGGAGCTGTTTTTT
TRBJ1-2	.	.	TRBV9	CASSVSNYGYTF	TGTGCCAGCAGCGTATCTAACTATGGCTACACCTTC
TRBJ2-4	.	TRBD2	TRBV20-1	CSASGALAGVDIQYF	TGCAGTGCTAGTGGCGCCCTAGCGGGAGTGGACATTCAGTACTTC
TRBJ1-6	.	.	TRBV9	CASSVGGTSPLHF	TGTGCCAGCAGCGTAGGAGGTACCTCACCCCTCCACTTT
TRBJ2-1	.	.	TRBV11-3	CASSLGQGGSSEQFF	TGTGCCAGCAGCTTAGGCCAGGGAGGTAGTAGTGAGCAGTTCTTC